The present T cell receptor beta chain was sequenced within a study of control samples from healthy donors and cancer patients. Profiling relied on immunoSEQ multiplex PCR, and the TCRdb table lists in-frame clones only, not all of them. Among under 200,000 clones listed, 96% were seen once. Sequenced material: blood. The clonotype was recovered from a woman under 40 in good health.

The CDR3 DNA is TGTGCCAGCAGTGAAGTGTCATGGGCCAGGGGGACTAGCGGGAGAGCCTACGAGCAGTACTTC. Residues: CASSEVSWARGTSGRAYEQYF. The chain recombines TRBV6-1 with TRBJ2-7; 14 bases are a match to TRBD2. Losses at the gene ends were 1 base for V and 2 bases for J; bases not matched to a gene: 16. The CDR3 extends over 21 amino acids. Germline V CDR1 and CDR2: MNHNS, SASEGT.